The present T cell receptor beta chain was sequenced within a study of response to subunit inactivated influenza vaccine. Study-level results: Each seasonal influenza vaccination recruits few new T cells, the authors suggested.

This clonotype was counted only a few times. Its specificity is unknown. Using its own MiXCR run on the RT-PCR reads, TCRdb lists one record per CDR3 protein. The sample consists of 170,000 or so distinct CDR3 sequences, around 11% of them appearing once. This CDR3 comprises 16 residues. V lost 0 bases, J lost 4 bases, and 13 bases lay in between. Germline V gene lookup returns CDR1 LGHNA and CDR2 YSLEER. This chain connects TRBV4-3 to TRBJ2-1; D gene ambiguous. This material consisted of CD8+ T cells sorted from PBMCs, taken approximately 25 months after vaccination. The clonotype was recovered from a man in his fifties or sixties who received an inactivated influenza vaccine. In nucleotides, the CDR3 is TGCGCCAGCAGCCAAGAAAGGGTCCTTCGTTACAATGAGCAGTTCTTC. It codes for CASSQERVLRYNEQFF.